The present entry profiles one T cell receptor beta chain with its context. Its antigen is unknown. No base qualities exist here, and no much larger clone lies one base off it. This specimen belongs to a study of blood T cell repertoires in COVID-19 (dated by TCRdb to 2018 to 2020). At the level of the whole study: Samples covering the acute and convalescent phases of COVID-19 were provided by collaborators in the United States, Italy and Spain. The material from the prospective study consisted of cDNA or gDNA derived from T cells, B-cell-depleted T cells, or PBMCs. The dataset comprised deeply sampled blood TCRbeta repertoires from subjects exposed to, actively infected with, or recovered from COVID-19. The repertoires were released in a freely available public database meant as a resource for research on the immune response to SARS-CoV-2. Samples came from the ongoing ImmuneRACE study (first 160 participants) plus 1,254 subjects from 6 global collaborators. A de-identified subject ID, COVID-19 status, age in years and sex were almost always included in the sample metadata. Where HLA class I and class II types were available, the types were taken from metadata supplied by the sample provider, not from assay-based typing.

Enrolling through a virtual design, the prospective study's participants ranged in age from roughly 18 to 90 years and lived across 20 to 30 United States geographic areas. In the prospective study, cohorts were assigned on the basis of participant-reported clinical history obtained from a screening survey and a study questionnaire. In the prospective study, whole blood, serum and a nasopharyngeal or oropharyngeal swab were collected from each participant by mobile phlebotomists. Prospective study participants could optionally give additional blood draws and questionnaires over an approximately two-month period. Before DNA extraction, prospective study blood samples were shipped either frozen or at room temperature. Taken from cysteine to phenylalanine, the CDR3 has 16 residues. Only the CDR3 region is kept as DNA, spanning 48 bases read in frame from base 1. V gives up 2 bases and J gives up 1 base, and the segment between their germline ends measures 12 bases. As encoded in the germline V gene, CDR1 is SGDLS while CDR2 is YYNGEE.

Results the study describes overall, beyond this receptor: Clinical and demographic metadata were provided uncurated, with the amount varying by source and participant.

The immunoSEQ Assay, a bias-controlled multiplex PCR, was used to amplify TCRbeta CDR3 regions from genomic DNA. Concerning the study's data processing: Nucleated cell counts per sample were estimated from amplification of reference gene primers within the assay. To quantify the absolute abundance of each unique TCRbeta CDR3 rearrangement, sequence reads were collapsed and filtered. For each sample, productive Simpson clonality was calculated as the square root of Simpson's diversity index across productive rearrangements. Imported from immuneACCESS, the table was reduced by TCRdb to in-frame sequences with V and J called. These copies leave out some clones; in studies compared against another copy, an unresolved V gene accounts for under half, and the cause of the remainder is not known. The V and J calls and the clone size are those of that table, but D and trimming were determined from the DNA. The sample has under 200,000 clones on record, approximately 81% of them singletons. Clones ranked in the top ten supply approximately 5.6% of the sample.

The TCR sequence derives from a woman in her 40s with acute COVID-19. The chain is encoded by TRBV9 joined to TRBJ2-2, and TRBD2 may be the D gene, going by 6 matching bases. The source material was PBMCs or T cells enriched from blood (not recorded which). This receptor has the CDR3 CASSVLSGLNTGELFF. In nucleotides, the sequence is TGTGCCAGCAGCGTGCTTAGCGGACTGAACACCGGGGAGCTGTTTTTT.